Here is one T cell receptor beta chain with its context. The entry originates in a study of blood T cell repertoires in COVID-19. Study overall: Spain, Italy and the United States supplied samples that represented acute and convalescent COVID-19. The cDNA or gDNA used as material had been derived from T cells, B-cell-depleted T cells, or PBMCs.

With 5 bases removed from V and 3 bases from J, the gap between germline ends came to 17 bases. CDR3 size: 15 residues. Germline-derived CDR1 and CDR2 are MNHEY and SVGAGI. In the original analysis: Estimates of nucleated cell counts were drawn from the amplification of reference gene primers. Assay used: immunoSEQ multiplex PCR; TCRdb lists only in-frame clones, some missing. That table is the source of V, J and clone size, and D and trimming were worked out from the DNA. The sample holds 210,000 or so clones, about nine tenths seen once. Sequencing input: peripheral blood. The origin of this receptor is a man between 50 and 59 years old with acute or convalescent COVID-19. The rearrangement joins TRBV6-5 to TRBJ2-7; the D gene is possibly TRBD1 (7 bases). The CDR3 coding sequence is TGTGCCAGCAGTAGACAGGGAGGCATCTTCTACGAGCAGTACTTC. Protein: CASSRQGGIFYEQYF.